The 23 T cell receptor beta chains below come from one sample, sequenced in a study of cytomegalovirus exposure and HLA in healthy donors. The PCR ran on 60 Vbeta and 13 Jbeta primers. Method: immunoSEQ multiplex PCR; TCRdb's copy keeps in-frame clones and lacks some. The repertoire holds approximately 68,000 clones, with approximately 77% as singletons. Sample: PBMCs. The receptors were gathered from a woman under 40 in good health and CMV-seropositive.

V and J are TRBV6-1 and TRBJ2-7, with 9 positions matching TRBD1. Germline CDR1 reads MNHNS; CDR2 reads SASEGT. V lost 6 bases and J lost 2; bases outside the gene matches: 8. CDR3 length: 15 residues. For the CDR3, the DNA is TGTGCCAGCAGGAAACCGGGACAGGGCACCTACGAGCAGTACTTC. This gives the protein CASRKPGQGTYEQYF.

J is TRBJ2-3 and V is TRBV2; 10 bases are shared with TRBD2. V was clipped by 6 bases and J by 2 bases; unmatched bases: 2. Germline CDR1 SNHLY, CDR2 FYNNEI. The CDR3 covers 14 residues. CDR3 loop: CASSTSGVTDTQYF. DNA of the CDR3: TGTGCCAGCAGCACTAGCGGGGTCACAGATACGCAGTATTTT.

The rearrangement links TRBV7-9 to TRBJ2-1; tentatively, D is TRBD2 (6 bases). CDR1 SEHNR and CDR2 FQNEAQ come from the germline V gene (reference sequence). CDR3 length: 13 amino acids. Trimming took 4 bases from V and 3 from J, leaving 7 bases between them. The CDR3 sequence is CASSSGDYNEQFF. Here the CDR3 DNA reads TGTGCCAGCAGCTCGGGGGACTACAATGAGCAGTTCTTC. Complete variable domain (other parts from reference TRBV7-9 and TRBJ2-1): DTGVSQNPRHKITKRGQNVTFRCDPISEHNRLYWYRQTLGQGPEFLTYFQNEAQLEKSRLLSDRFSAERPKGSFSTLEIQRTEQGDSAMYLCASSSGDYNEQFFGPGTRLTVL.

This clone was detected a few times. The genes are TRBV19 and TRBJ1-5; D is possibly TRBD1 (6 bases). The CDR3 consists of 17 residues. Trimming took 6 bases from V and 0 from J, leaving 18 bases between them. Germline CDR1 LNHDA, CDR2 SQIVND (reference sequence). The CDR3 loop reads CASSRLDREYSNQPQHF. The CDR3 coding sequence is TGTGCCAGTAGCCGACTGGACAGAGAATATAGCAATCAGCCCCAGCATTTT.

The chain couples TRBV6-6 to TRBJ2-6; 7 nucleotides agree with TRBD1. V shed 6 bases and J 2 bases; nucleotides not matched to a gene: 1. CDR1 is MNHNY and CDR2 is SVGAGI in the germline V gene (reference sequence). The CDR3 is 14 residues long. As DNA, the CDR3 is TGTGCCAGCAGAGGGACAGCTGGGGCCAACGTCCTGACTTTC. Translation gives CASRGTAGANVLTF.

The rearrangement uses TRBV28 and TRBJ2-1; TRBD2 is a possible D gene (5 bases). The CDR3 runs 14 residues. Germline lookup yields CDR1 MDHEN and CDR2 SYDVKM. Trimming pared 5 bases from V and 0 bases from J, leaving 8 bases between. CDR3 nucleotides: TGTGCCAGCAGTCTCGGAGGCTCCTACAATGAGCAGTTCTTC. Translating gives CASSLGGSYNEQFF.

This clone was seen just once. One junction end disagrees with the germline gene, perhaps due to a read error. The V call is TRBV28, the J call TRBJ2-2, with D hard to call. The CDR3 has 16 amino acids. CDR1 and CDR2 from the germline V gene are MDHEN and SYDVKM. The CDR3 sequence: CASSLWTGEYTGELFF. The CDR3 DNA sequence: TGTGCCAGCAGTCTATGGACCGGAGAATACACCGGGGAGCTGTTTTTT.

This clone turned up a few times. The chain uses TRBV7-2 and TRBJ1-2; D might be TRBD1 (5 bases). The CDR3 contains 16 residues. The germline V gene encodes CDR1 SGHTA and CDR2 FQGNSA. Trimming took 2 bases from V and 2 from J, leaving 15 bases between them. The DNA of the CDR3 is TGTGCCAGCAGCTTAACAGGTGGTAGCTCGAACTATGGCTACACCTTC. It is translated as CASSLTGGSSNYGYTF.

The genes are TRBV27 and TRBJ2-1; TRBD2 matches at 12 bases. CDR1 and CDR2 from the germline V gene are MNHEY and SMNVEV (reference sequence). Trimming cost V 3 bases and J 7 bases; bases outside gene matches: 10. The CDR3 loop spans 17 amino acids. CDR3 bases: TGTGCCAGCAGTTTCCGGACTAGCGGGACCGTGGAGAATGAGCAGTTCTTC. It encodes CASSFRTSGTVENEQFF.

The chain carries TRBV28 and TRBJ1-5, with 8 bases matching TRBD1. The CDR3 sequence is 14 residues long. The V segment lost 6 bases and the J segment 7 bases; nucleotides outside the gene matches: 8. The germline V gene encodes CDR1 MDHEN and CDR2 SYDVKM. The CDR3 loop is CASSPRGPRQPQHF. CDR3 in DNA: TGTGCCAGCAGCCCCAGGGGGCCCAGGCAGCCCCAGCATTTT.

The chain joins TRBV6-5 to TRBJ1-1; no firm D call. The V gene's germline CDR1 is MNHEY and CDR2 SVGAGI. This CDR3 contains 13 residues. V was clipped by 6 bases and J by 0 bases, with 8 bases between them. CDR3 DNA sequence: TGTGCCAGCAGCCTCAGATTGAACACTGAAGCTTTCTTT. This gives the protein CASSLRLNTEAFF.

This clone was seen just once. The chain employs TRBV10-3 and TRBJ2-5; D is perhaps TRBD1 (6 bases). The CDR3 loop spans 13 amino acids. Looked up from germline, CDR1 is ENHRY and CDR2 is SYGVKD. V was shortened by 4 bases and J by 2 bases, with 8 bases between the two germline ends. The CDR3 coding sequence is TGTGCCATCAGTGCGGGACAACAAGAGACCCAGTACTTC. Translation gives CAISAGQQETQYF.

V is TRBV7-9 and J is TRBJ2-1, with 7 bases lining up with TRBD2. CDR1 SEHNR and CDR2 FQNEAQ come from the germline V gene (reference sequence). CDR3 length: 17 residues. The ends lost 4 bases at V and 6 bases at J; junction bases unmatched: 15. The CDR3 loop reads CASSSNKWRENPNEQFF. The DNA for the CDR3 is TGTGCCAGCAGCTCCAATAAGTGGCGGGAGAACCCCAATGAGCAGTTCTTC.

Points on this clone: The junction departs from the called germline gene at one end, perhaps through a read error. At the DNA level, this CDR3 is encoded by other sequences in the same sample as well. The chain combines TRBV5-6 with TRBJ1-1; 7 bases fit TRBD1. This CDR3 is built from 14 residues. Germline lookup yields CDR1 SGHDT and CDR2 YYEEEE. In DNA form, the CDR3 reads TGCGCCAGCAGCTTGTCGCCAGGGGGGACTGAAGCTTTCTTT. Encoded protein: CASSLSPGGTEAFF.

This clone showed up just a few times. The chain recombines TRBV6-6 with TRBJ2-2, with 8 bases matching TRBD2. Germline trimming cut 6 bases from V and 8 bases from J; bases unmatched to any gene: 11. The CDR3 is 15 amino acids. CDR1 MNHNY and CDR2 SVGAGI come from the germline V gene (reference sequence). The CDR3 coding sequence is TGTGCCAGCAGCTCCCGGACTAGCAGCACAGGGGAGCTGTTTTTT. Encoded protein: CASSSRTSSTGELFF.

This chain joins TRBV11-2 and TRBJ2-7; 7 nucleotides agree with TRBD1. This CDR3 has 16 residues. The ends lost 4 bases at V and 3 bases at J; junction bases unmatched: 12. Germline-derived CDR1 and CDR2 are SGHAT and FQNNGV. The CDR3 loop reads CASSSTSGGFVYEQYF. The CDR3 region has the DNA TGTGCCAGCAGCTCGACCTCAGGGGGTTTCGTCTACGAGCAGTACTTC.

The V and J genes are TRBV7-9 and TRBJ1-1; perhaps TRBD1 as D (5 bases). From germline, CDR1 is SEHNR and CDR2 FQNEAQ (reference sequence). CDR3 size: 12 residues. Trimming removed 5 bases at V and 5 bases at J, with 9 bases between. The CDR3 nucleotides read TGTGCCAGCAGCCATGGGGCGACTGAAGCTTTCTTT. Its protein is CASSHGATEAFF.

The rearrangement uses TRBV25-1 and TRBJ1-1; D is unresolved. The germline V gene encodes CDR1 MGHDK and CDR2 SYGVNS. Between the trimmed V and J ends, which lost 5 bases and 7 bases, there was a span of 8 bases. This CDR3 region has 11 residues. CDR3 sequence (DNA): TGTGCCAGCAGTCGGTCGGGTGAAGCTTTCTTT. As protein: CASSRSGEAFF.

The genes are TRBV27 and TRBJ2-1, with TRBD2 matching 7 bases. The CDR3 runs to 16 residues. V lost 5 bases and J lost 3; bases outside the gene matches: 10. Germline CDR1 MNHEY, CDR2 SMNVEV (reference sequence). The CDR3 spells CASSPSGAGDYNEQFF. DNA for the CDR3: TGTGCCAGCAGTCCCTCCGGGGCGGGAGACTACAATGAGCAGTTCTTC.

In regard to this clone: A read error is likely, as this CDR3 ends without the conserved phenylalanine or tryptophan. The chain has TRBV5-1 and TRBJ1-5; 7 bases align to TRBD1. This CDR3 has 15 residues. Unmatched junction bases numbered 7, after V lost 0 bases and J lost 7 bases. Germline CDR1 reads SGHRS; CDR2 reads YFSETQ. CDR3 region: CASSLGTGHGQPQHV. The CDR3 nucleotides are TGCGCCAGCAGCTTGGGGACAGGACATGGGCAGCCCCAGCATGTT.

This clone showed up just a few times. This chain connects TRBV6-1 to TRBJ1-1; tentatively, D is TRBD1 (5 bases). V lost 2 bases and J lost 4, with 11 bases in between. Germline V gives CDR1 MNHNS, CDR2 SASEGT. The CDR3 covers 14 residues. This CDR3 reads CASSEKVQGTEAFF. DNA for the CDR3: TGTGCCAGCAGTGAAAAAGTCCAGGGCACTGAAGCTTTCTTT.

The chain uses TRBV7-8 and TRBJ2-1; TRBD2 aligns across 9 bases. Germline V gene lookup returns CDR1 SGHVS and CDR2 FQNEAQ. The CDR3 covers 15 residues. V dropped 1 base and J dropped 2; count of bases not matched to a gene: 0. The CDR3 loop reads CASSLGTSAYNEQFF. CDR3 DNA sequence: TGTGCCAGCAGCTTAGGGACTAGCGCCTACAATGAGCAGTTCTTC.

The gene calls are TRBV6-1 and TRBJ2-1; weak D call: TRBD2 (7 bases). Germline V gene lookup returns CDR1 MNHNS and CDR2 SASEGT. Between the trimmed V and J ends, which lost 8 bases and 8 bases, there was a span of 22 bases. This CDR3 is built from 15 residues. CDR3 DNA sequence: TGTGCCAGCCTGGGGGGGCGGGAGTCGGTAGATGAGCAGTTCTTC. Translating it yields CASLGGRESVDEQFF.